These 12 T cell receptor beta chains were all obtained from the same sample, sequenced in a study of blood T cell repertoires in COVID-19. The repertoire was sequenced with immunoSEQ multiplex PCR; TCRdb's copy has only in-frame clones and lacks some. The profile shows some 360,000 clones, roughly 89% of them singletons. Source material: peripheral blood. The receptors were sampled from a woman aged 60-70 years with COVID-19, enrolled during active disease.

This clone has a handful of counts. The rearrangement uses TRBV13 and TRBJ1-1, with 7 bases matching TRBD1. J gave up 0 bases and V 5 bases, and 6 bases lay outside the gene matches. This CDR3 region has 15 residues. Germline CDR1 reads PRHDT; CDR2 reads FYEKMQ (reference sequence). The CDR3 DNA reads TGTGCCAGCAGCCTGTGGGGACAGATGAACACTGAAGCTTTCTTT. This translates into CASSLWGQMNTEAFF.

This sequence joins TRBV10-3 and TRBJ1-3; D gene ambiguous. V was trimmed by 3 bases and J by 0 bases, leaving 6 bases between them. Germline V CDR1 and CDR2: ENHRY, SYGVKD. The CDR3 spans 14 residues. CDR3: CAISEQSSGNTIYF. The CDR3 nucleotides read TGTGCCATCAGTGAACAGAGCTCTGGAAACACCATATATTTT.

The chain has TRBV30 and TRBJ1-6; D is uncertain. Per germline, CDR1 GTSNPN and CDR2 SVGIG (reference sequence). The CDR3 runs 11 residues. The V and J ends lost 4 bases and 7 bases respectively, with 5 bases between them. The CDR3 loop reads CAWKRNSPLHF. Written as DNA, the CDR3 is TGTGCCTGGAAACGGAATTCACCCCTCCACTTT.

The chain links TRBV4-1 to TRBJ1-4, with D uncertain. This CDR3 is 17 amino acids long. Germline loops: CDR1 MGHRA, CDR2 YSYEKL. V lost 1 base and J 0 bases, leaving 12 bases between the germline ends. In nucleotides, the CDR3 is TGCGCCAGCAGCCAAGCCGGCGGGGTTGCAACTAATGAAAAACTGTTTTTT. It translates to CASSQAGGVATNEKLFF.

The CDR3 DNA reads as TGCGCCAGCAGCCGAAGTGAGGGACAGGGGCTTGGCTACACCTTC. Protein: CASSRSEGQGLGYTF. The chain joins TRBV4-1 to TRBJ1-2; the match to TRBD1 covers 10 bases. Unmatched junction bases numbered 9, after V lost 4 bases and J lost 7 bases. Germline CDR1 is MGHRA and CDR2 is YSYEKL. The CDR3 loop spans 15 amino acids.

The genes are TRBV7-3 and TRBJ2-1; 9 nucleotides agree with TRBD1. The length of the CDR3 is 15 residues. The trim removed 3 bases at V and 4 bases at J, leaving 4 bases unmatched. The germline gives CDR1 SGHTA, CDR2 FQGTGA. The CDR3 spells CASSFQQGAYNEQFF. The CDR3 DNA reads TGTGCCAGCAGCTTCCAACAGGGGGCATACAATGAGCAGTTCTTC.

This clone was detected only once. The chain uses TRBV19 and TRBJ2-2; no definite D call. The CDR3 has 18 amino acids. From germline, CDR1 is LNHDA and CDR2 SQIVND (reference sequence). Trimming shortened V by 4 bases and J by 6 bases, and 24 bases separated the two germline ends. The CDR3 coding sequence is TGTGCCAGTAGTACCCTCGTGGTTGCCGGCACTATCCCCGGGGAGCTGTTTTTT. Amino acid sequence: CASSTLVVAGTIPGELFF.

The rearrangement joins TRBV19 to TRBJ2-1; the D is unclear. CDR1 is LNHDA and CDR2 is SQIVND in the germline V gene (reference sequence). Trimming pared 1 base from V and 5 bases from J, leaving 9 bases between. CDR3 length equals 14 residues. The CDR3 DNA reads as TGTGCCAGTAGTATAGGGCAGTTCCACAATGAGCAGTTCTTC. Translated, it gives CASSIGQFHNEQFF. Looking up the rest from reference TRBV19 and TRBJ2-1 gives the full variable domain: DGGITQSPKYLFRKEGQNVTLSCEQNLNHDAMYWYRQDPGQGLRLIYYSQIVNDFQKGDIAEGYSVSREKKESFPLTVTSAQKNPTAFYLCASSIGQFHNEQFFGPGTRLTVL.

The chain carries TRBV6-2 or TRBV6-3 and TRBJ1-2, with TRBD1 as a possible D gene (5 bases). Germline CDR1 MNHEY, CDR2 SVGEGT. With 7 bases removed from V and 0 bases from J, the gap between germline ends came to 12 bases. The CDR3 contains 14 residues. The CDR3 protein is CASNPRGSNYGYTF. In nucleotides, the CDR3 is TGTGCCAGCAACCCTAGGGGATCTAACTATGGCTACACCTTC.

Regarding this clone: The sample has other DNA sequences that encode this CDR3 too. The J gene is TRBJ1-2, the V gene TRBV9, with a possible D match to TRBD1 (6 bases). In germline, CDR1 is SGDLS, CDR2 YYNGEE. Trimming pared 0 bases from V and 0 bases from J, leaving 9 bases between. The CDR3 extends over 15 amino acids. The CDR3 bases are TGTGCCAGCAGCGTAGAAGCAGGGGCTAACTATGGCTACACCTTC. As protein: CASSVEAGANYGYTF. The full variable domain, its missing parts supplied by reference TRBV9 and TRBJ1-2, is DSGVTQTPKHLITATGQRVTLRCSPRSGDLSVYWYQQSLDQGLQFLIQYYNGEERAKGNILERFSAQQFPDLHSELNLSSLELGDSALYFCASSVEAGANYGYTFGSGTRLTVV.

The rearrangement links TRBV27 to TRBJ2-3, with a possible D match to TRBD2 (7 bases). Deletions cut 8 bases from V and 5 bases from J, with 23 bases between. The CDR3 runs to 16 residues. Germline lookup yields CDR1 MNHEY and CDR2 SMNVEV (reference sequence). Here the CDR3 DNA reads TGTGCCAGCTCTTTAGGAGGGGGGGCCATAAGAGATACGCAGTATTTT. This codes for CASSLGGGAIRDTQYF.

The CDR3: CASSRDRVGEQYF. The CDR3 DNA sequence: TGCGCCAGCAGCCGCGACAGGGTTGGGGAGCAGTACTTC. The chain couples TRBV4-1 to TRBJ2-7, with 7 bases lining up with TRBD1. The CDR3 contains 13 residues. Losses at the gene ends were 4 bases for V and 7 bases for J; bases not matched to a gene: 7. Germline V CDR1 and CDR2: MGHRA, YSYEKL.